The 17 T cell receptor beta chains given below trace back to one sample, sequenced in a study of blood T cell repertoires in COVID-19. Libraries were prepared by immunoSEQ multiplex PCR; TCRdb keeps only in-frame clonotypes and omits some of them. The table records some 150,000 clones, 70% to 90% of them present only once. The sample consisted of peripheral blood. The origin of the receptors is a woman aged 55-69 years with COVID-19, enrolled during active disease.

V and J are TRBV2 and TRBJ1-2, with 7 positions matching TRBD1. Germline CDR1 is SNHLY and CDR2 is FYNNEI. This CDR3 spans 16 amino acids. The J segment lost 2 bases and the V segment lost 6 bases, leaving 12 bases of the junction unmatched. The CDR3 sequence: CASSVGSAGQNYGYTF. In DNA form, the CDR3 reads TGTGCCAGCAGCGTCGGGTCGGCGGGACAGAACTATGGCTACACCTTC.

The chain joins TRBV14 to TRBJ1-2, with D unclear. Between the trimmed V and J ends, which lost 1 base and 8 bases, there was a span of 8 bases. Germline values: CDR1 SGHDN, CDR2 FVKESK. This CDR3 is 12 amino acids long. CDR3 nucleotide sequence: TGTGCCAGCAGCCAAGTCGGGAGAGGCTACACCTTC. It codes for CASSQVGRGYTF.

The chain recombines TRBV7-9 with TRBJ2-1, with D possibly being TRBD2 (6 bases). Germline V gene sequence: CDR1 SEHNR, CDR2 FQNEAQ (reference sequence). Trimming took 1 base from V and 5 from J, leaving 9 bases between them. The CDR3 has 14 residues. The CDR3 here is CASSLVSSDNEQFF. The CDR3 DNA sequence: TGTGCCAGCAGCTTAGTGTCTAGCGACAATGAGCAGTTCTTC.

The chain uses TRBV29-1 and TRBJ2-7, with 7 bases aligning to TRBD1. The germline CDR1 and CDR2 sequences are SQVTM and ANQGSEA. The CDR3 extends over 10 amino acids. The CDR3: CRRQGYEQYF. The CDR3, as DNA: TGCAGACGACAGGGTTACGAGCAGTACTTC.

The chain employs TRBV6-5 and TRBJ2-3; no reliable D call. Trimming pared 4 bases from V and 4 bases from J, leaving 3 bases between. In germline, CDR1 is MNHEY, CDR2 SVGAGI. The CDR3 is 11 amino acids. The CDR3 DNA reads TGTGCCAGCAGTTTATCAGATACGCAGTATTTT. This codes for CASSLSDTQYF.

V is TRBV5-6 and J is TRBJ1-2, with D hard to call. V dropped 0 bases and J dropped 8 bases, with 20 bases sitting between them. Germline assignment: CDR1 SGHDT and CDR2 YYEEEE. The CDR3 spans 16 residues. CDR3 in DNA: TGTGCCAGCAGCTTGGGCTCGGTAGGGCCTCCGGGAGGCTACACCTTC. Translation: CASSLGSVGPPGGYTF.

The chain joins TRBV30 to TRBJ1-2; 7 bases are shared with TRBD1. Trimming cost V 1 base and J 8 bases; bases outside gene matches: 4. The germline CDR1 and CDR2 sequences are GTSNPN and SVGIG (reference sequence). This CDR3 contains 12 residues. The CDR3 DNA reads as TGTGCCTGGAGTGGGTCAGGGGGAGGCTACACCTTC. This encodes CAWSGSGGGYTF.

This chain links TRBV2 with TRBJ1-4; 7 nucleotides agree with TRBD1. Germline V gives CDR1 SNHLY, CDR2 FYNNEI. The V and J ends lost 5 bases and 6 bases, in that order; junction bases with no gene match: 6. This CDR3 is 14 amino acids long. For the CDR3, the DNA is TGTGCCAGCAGTCAACAGGGGTTCGATGAAAAACTGTTTTTT. Translated, it gives CASSQQGFDEKLFF.

J is TRBJ1-2 and V is TRBV5-1; 7 nucleotides line up with TRBD1. CDR1 is SGHRS and CDR2 is YFSETQ in the germline V gene. The CDR3 has 16 amino acids. The V gene end was trimmed by 4 bases and the J gene end by 3 bases; junction bases not matched to a gene: 12. The CDR3 DNA reads as TGCGCCAGCAGCAACGATGGAGGGACAGACGACTATGGCTACACCTTC. As protein: CASSNDGGTDDYGYTF.

The chain links TRBV29-1 to TRBJ1-2; maybe TRBD1 (5 bases). Trimming pared 1 base from V and 7 bases from J, leaving 7 bases between. The germline V gene encodes CDR1 SQVTM and CDR2 ANQGSEA. The CDR3 spans 11 residues. CDR3 in DNA: TGCAGCGTTGAAGCCAGGGTTGGCTACACCTTC. Translated, it gives CSVEARVGYTF. Full variable domain (outside the CDR3, taken from reference TRBV29-1 and TRBJ1-2): SAVISQKPSRDICQRGTSLTIQCQVDSQVTMMFWYRQQPGQSLTLIATANQGSEATYESGFVIDKFPISRPNLTFSTLTVSNMSPEDSSIYLCSVEARVGYTFGSGTRLTVV.

This chain uses TRBV9 with TRBJ2-3, with D perhaps TRBD2 (5 bases). The CDR3 has 14 residues. V lost 0 bases and J lost 0, with 5 bases in between. The germline gives CDR1 SGDLS, CDR2 YYNGEE. The chain's CDR3 is CASSVAGSTDTQYF. The CDR3, as DNA: TGTGCCAGCAGCGTAGCGGGGAGCACAGATACGCAGTATTTT.

The chain joins TRBV9 to TRBJ1-3; D not resolved. From germline, CDR1 is SGDLS and CDR2 YYNGEE. V shed 2 bases and J shed 8 bases, with 11 bases lying between them. The CDR3 totals 13 residues. The CDR3 protein is CASSVADGDTIYF. The CDR3 coding sequence is TGTGCCAGCAGCGTGGCTGACGGGGACACCATATATTTT.

V gene TRBV29-1 combines with J gene TRBJ2-7; the D gene is possibly TRBD2 (6 bases). This CDR3 is 14 amino acids long. Germline V gives CDR1 SQVTM, CDR2 ANQGSEA. V was pared by 0 bases and J by 0 bases, with 9 bases between. CDR3 nucleotides: TGCAGCGTTGAAGAGCGGGATAGCTCCTACGAGCAGTACTTC. Residues: CSVEERDSSYEQYF.

The chain carries TRBV3-1 (or the pseudogene TRBV3-2) and TRBJ2-1; a possible D gene is TRBD2 (7 bases). Germline V lookup: CDR1 LGHDT, CDR2 YNNKEL (reference sequence). The CDR3 extends over 17 amino acids. Trimming shortened V by 0 bases and J by 6 bases, and 18 bases separated the two germline ends. CDR3 in amino acids: CASSQEEGGGPPNEQFF. The CDR3 bases are TGTGCCAGCAGCCAAGAGGAAGGCGGGGGCCCGCCCAATGAGCAGTTCTTC.

The chain joins TRBV12-5 to TRBJ2-2; 10 nucleotides line up with TRBD1. In germline, CDR1 is LGHNT, CDR2 FRNRAP. The V segment lost 5 bases and the J segment 6 bases; nucleotides outside the gene matches: 6. CDR3 length: 15 residues. The CDR3 sequence: CASGAWTGGSGELFF. As DNA, the CDR3 is TGTGCTAGTGGTGCATGGACAGGGGGATCCGGGGAGCTGTTTTTT.

V and J are TRBV3-1 (or the pseudogene TRBV3-2) and TRBJ1-2; 9 positions match TRBD1. V lost 7 bases, J lost 4 bases, and 7 bases stayed unmatched. The CDR3 runs to 14 residues. Germline loops: CDR1 LGHDT, CDR2 YNNKEL (reference sequence). The CDR3 spells CASTRDRAPYGYTF. The DNA of the CDR3 is TGTGCCAGCACCCGGGACAGGGCTCCCTATGGCTACACCTTC.

In this sample, this clone turned up a few times. The rearrangement links TRBV19 to TRBJ1-1; weak D call: TRBD1 (5 bases). The CDR3 is made up of 13 amino acids. Germline V lookup: CDR1 LNHDA, CDR2 SQIVND (reference sequence). The V end lost 4 bases, the J end lost 7 bases, and 13 bases lay between the germline ends. DNA for the CDR3: TGTGCCAGTAGTAAAAACCCCGACAGTGAAGCTTTCTTT. Its translation: CASSKNPDSEAFF.